This T cell receptor (beta chain) was identified in a study of shared clonotypes between healthy human individuals. This clone has a single count. Unmatched junction bases numbered 3, after V lost 1 base and J lost 5 bases. This CDR3 has 15 residues. CDR1 and CDR2 (germline): SGHTA, FQGNSA. Measured with immunoSEQ multiplex PCR; TCRdb has only the in-frame clones, and not every one. The sample holds nearly 1,000,000 clones, 60% to 85% seen once. The donors were all Caucasian adults (living in Nashville, Tennessee). The origin of this receptor is a man between 18 and 29 years old in good health. The chain is built from TRBV7-2 and TRBJ2-1; 9 bases line up with TRBD2. The sequencing input was memory CD4+ T cells sorted from blood. As for subset: CD45RA-negative fraction. As DNA, the CDR3 is TGTGCCAGCAGCTTAGTAGCGGGAGCAGACAATGAGCAGTTCTTC. Translation gives CASSLVAGADNEQFF.